This T cell receptor beta chain was retrieved from a study of blood T cell repertoires in COVID-19. Sequenced by immunoSEQ multiplex PCR; TCRdb stores in-frame clones only, minus some. The sample lists approximately 210,000 clones; about four fifths were seen once. From germline, CDR1 is SGHNT and CDR2 YYREEE (reference sequence). The length of the CDR3 is 14 residues. With V trimmed by 4 bases and J by 3 bases, 4 bases remained unmatched. Sequencing input: PBMCs or T cells enriched from blood (not recorded which). The V call is TRBV5-4, the J call TRBJ1-3, with 7 bases aligning to TRBD1. The origin of this receptor is a woman aged 45-65 years with acute COVID-19. DNA of the CDR3: TGTGCCAGCAGCCTTGGACAGGTTGGAAACACCATATATTTT. Translation: CASSLGQVGNTIYF.